This T cell receptor beta chain originates from a study of T cell clonotyping in hematopoietic cell transplantation. Study-wide context: Recipient samples before transplant were obtained post-cytoreduction. Points from the study as a whole: Pathologically expanded recipient clonotypes increased progressively from day 30 to day 180 as diversity fell. Few recipient clonotypes overlapped donors; over 95% were de novo at given depth. No sorting was done, leaving CD4 and CD8 contributions mixed.

This sample's time point: recipient sample about 28 days before transplant, after cytoreduction. Sequencing was performed with immunoSEQ multiplex PCR; in TCRdb, only in-frame clones are kept and a portion is missing. In the table there are roughly 10,000 clones, roughly 90% of which are singletons. The CDR3 runs to 14 residues. From germline, CDR1 is LGHNT and CDR2 FRNRAP. With 5 bases removed from V and 0 bases from J, the gap between germline ends came to 9 bases. Note on this clone: The antigen is not known.

The source is a woman aged 40 to 49 with acute myeloid leukemia. Some clones in this sample may be carry-over from other donors' samples. The sequencing used peripheral blood mononuclear cells, collected before stem cell transplant. This chain uses TRBV12-5 with TRBJ2-3; D possibly corresponds to TRBD2 (6 bases). CDR3 nucleotides: TGTGCTAGTGGTCGGGAGTCGAGCACAGATACGCAGTATTTT. Translation: CASGRESSTDTQYF.